A single sample gave rise to the 8 T cell receptor beta chains below, sequenced in a study of metastatic and nonmetastatic thyroid tumors. TCRdb re-called the PCR reads with MiXCR. The table lists over 15,000 clones, 21% of them singletons. No patient received treatment before thyroid surgery. The material sequenced was tumor tissue. These receptors originate from a female donor with papillary thyroid cancer or a benign thyroid nodule (not recorded which). Some clones in this sample may be carry-over from other donors' samples.

This clone was recorded once. The rearrangement joins TRBV20-1 to TRBJ1-2, with unresolved D. Germline V gene lookup returns CDR1 DFQATT and CDR2 SNEGSKA (reference sequence). This CDR3 spans 13 amino acids. The V end lost 3 bases, the J end lost 3 bases, and 11 bases lay between the germline ends. The CDR3 DNA sequence: TGCAGTGCTAGCATCAGCCGAGACTATGGCTACACCTTC. Encoded protein: CSASISRDYGYTF.

The chain employs TRBV5-1 and TRBJ1-1; no firm D call. V dropped 0 bases and J dropped 5 bases, with 8 bases sitting between them. This CDR3 is 13 amino acids long. Germline-derived CDR1 and CDR2 are SGHRS and YFSETQ. The CDR3 is CASSLAGVTEAFF. CDR3 DNA sequence: TGCGCCAGCAGCTTGGCTGGGGTGACTGAAGCTTTCTTT.

There are many counts of this clone. This chain links TRBV7-9 with TRBJ2-1; D possibly corresponds to TRBD1 (6 bases). V lost 4 bases and J 8 bases, leaving 24 bases between the germline ends. From germline, CDR1 is SEHNR and CDR2 FQNEAQ (reference sequence). This CDR3 has 17 amino acids. The CDR3, as DNA: TGTGCCAGCAGCTACCCATTGGGGACAAGCCTTAAGGATGAGCAGTTCTTC. The encoded protein is CASSYPLGTSLKDEQFF. Variable domain in full (rest from reference TRBV7-9 and TRBJ2-1): DTGVSQNPRHKITKRGQNVTFRCDPISEHNRLYWYRQTLGQGPEFLTYFQNEAQLEKSRLLSDRFSAERPKGSFSTLEIQRTEQGDSAMYLCASSYPLGTSLKDEQFFGPGTRLTVL.

This clone was detected many times. CDR3 amino acids: CASSSGRRTSGRADFQETQYF. The CDR3 coding sequence is TGTGCCAGCAGTTCCGGACGGAGGACTAGCGGGAGGGCGGATTTCCAAGAGACCCAGTACTTC. This chain joins TRBV6-9 and TRBJ2-5, with TRBD2 matching 15 bases. With V trimmed by 4 bases and J by 1 base, 16 bases remained unmatched. Germline V gives CDR1 MNHGY, CDR2 SVAAGI. This CDR3 comprises 21 residues.

This clone showed up many times. The rearrangement links TRBV28 to TRBJ1-4; tentative D call: TRBD1 (5 bases). CDR1 is MDHEN and CDR2 is SYDVKM in the germline V gene. The CDR3 loop spans 13 amino acids. Between the trimmed V and J ends, which lost 5 bases and 8 bases, there was a span of 12 bases. The DNA for the CDR3 is TGTGCCAGCAGTCAGGAGGGGAGAGAAAAACTGTTTTTT. Encoded protein: CASSQEGREKLFF. The whole variable domain, filled in from reference TRBV28 and TRBJ1-4, reads DVKVTQSSRYLVKRTGEKVFLECVQDMDHENMFWYRQDPGLGLRLIYFSYDVKMKEKGDIPEGYSVSREKKERFSLILESASTNQTSMYLCASSQEGREKLFFGSGTQLSVL.

This clone was picked up many times. This chain uses TRBV29-1 with TRBJ2-3; the D gene is possibly TRBD2 (5 bases). Between the trimmed V and J ends, which lost 3 bases and 5 bases, there was a span of 9 bases. The CDR3 sequence is 12 residues long. Germline-derived CDR1 and CDR2 are SQVTM and ANQGSEA. The CDR3, as DNA: TGCAGCGTTGAGTCCGGAGGAGATACGCAGTATTTT. This translates into CSVESGGDTQYF.

Regarding this clone: The junction does not match germline at one end; this may be a read error. The chain carries TRBV29-1 and TRBJ2-7; D uncertain. CDR3 length: 12 amino acids. CDR1 SQVTM and CDR2 ANQGSEA come from the germline V gene. Written as DNA, the CDR3 is TGCATCGTTTCTACCACCCCCTACGAGCAGTACTTC. This gives the protein CIVSTTPYEQYF.

Ten or more counts support this clone. The V call is TRBV3-1, the J call TRBJ1-2; D perhaps matches TRBD1 (5 bases). CDR1 is LGHDT, CDR2 YNNKEL, per germline (reference sequence). The V gene lost 0 bases and the J gene lost 5 bases, with 22 bases spanning the gap. The length of the CDR3 is 18 residues. CDR3 DNA: TGTGCCAGCAGCCAAGACCTAATACGCGGGACGTCTACTTATGGCTACACCTTC. Its translation: CASSQDLIRGTSTYGYTF.